The 11 T cell receptor beta chains below all came from one sample that was sequenced in a study of T cell responses to AZD1222 COVID-19 vaccine. The protocol was immunoSEQ multiplex PCR, while the TCRdb copy is restricted to in-frame clones and leaves out a portion. The data contain about 150,000 clones, approximately 90% of them seen just once; the ten biggest clones take up 1.5% to 2%. The input for sequencing was peripheral blood, taken on day 0 of AZD1222 vaccination. The receptors stem from an adult in good health.

This clone has more than one count but fewer than ten. The CDR3 bases are TGTGCCAGTAGTATTATTAGGGGGGCGGGCACTGAAGCTTTCTTT. It is translated as CASSIIRGAGTEAFF. The chain uses TRBV19 and TRBJ1-1; tentative D call: TRBD1 (6 bases). The V end lost 3 bases, the J end lost 4 bases, and 15 bases lay between the germline ends. Looked up from germline, CDR1 is LNHDA and CDR2 is SQIVND (reference sequence). The CDR3 is 15 amino acids. The whole variable domain, filled in from reference TRBV19 and TRBJ1-1, reads DGGITQSPKYLFRKEGQNVTLSCEQNLNHDAMYWYRQDPGQGLRLIYYSQIVNDFQKGDIAEGYSVSREKKESFPLTVTSAQKNPTAFYLCASSIIRGAGTEAFFGQGTRLTVV.

This clone was seen a handful of times. The chain carries TRBV15 and TRBJ2-2; D may be TRBD1 (6 bases). Trimming removed 5 bases from V and 4 bases from J, with 17 bases in between. The CDR3 runs 16 residues. Germline CDR1 reads LNHNV; CDR2 reads YYDKDF (reference sequence). The CDR3 sequence: CATSSPLGQGTGELFF. The DNA of the CDR3 is TGTGCCACCAGCTCACCCTTGGGACAAGGCACCGGGGAGCTGTTTTTT.

The chain is built from TRBV6-5 and TRBJ2-1; 11 bases align to TRBD2. CDR1 is MNHEY, CDR2 SVGAGI, per germline. The CDR3 length is 15 residues. V shed 8 bases and J 9 bases; nucleotides not matched to a gene: 12. This chain's CDR3 is CASLIAGGPIVEQFF. The CDR3 DNA reads as TGTGCCAGCCTAATAGCGGGAGGGCCGATAGTTGAGCAGTTCTTC.

V and J are TRBV27 and TRBJ1-6, with D tentatively TRBD1 (6 bases). Per the germline V gene, CDR1 is MNHEY and CDR2 is SMNVEV (reference sequence). The CDR3 is made up of 17 amino acids. Between the trimmed V and J ends, which lost 8 bases and 7 bases, there was a span of 24 bases. The chain's CDR3 is CASGPGQGMGRNSPLHF. The CDR3 DNA reads TGTGCCAGCGGCCCAGGCCAGGGGATGGGCCGAAATTCACCCCTCCACTTT.

The chain joins TRBV5-8 to TRBJ1-6, with D perhaps matching TRBD1 (6 bases). CDR1 and CDR2 (germline): SGHTS, YDEGEE. Trimming cost V 2 bases and J 7 bases, with 13 bases left between them. The CDR3 has 15 amino acids. The CDR3 loop reads CASSFDRRENSPLHF. The CDR3 DNA reads as TGTGCCAGCAGCTTCGACAGGAGGGAGAATTCACCCCTCCACTTT.

This chain links TRBV4-3 with TRBJ2-2, with 7 bases identical to TRBD2. Germline values: CDR1 LGHNA, CDR2 YSLEER. The length of the CDR3 is 16 residues. Trimming cost V 0 bases and J 7 bases; bases outside gene matches: 8. CDR3 bases: TGCGCCAGCAGCCAAGATTGGGGACTAACCTACGGGGAGCTGTTTTTT. Its protein is CASSQDWGLTYGELFF.

The chain has TRBV6-5 and TRBJ2-1, with unresolved D. CDR1 MNHEY and CDR2 SVGAGI come from the germline V gene. Trimming stripped 2 bases from V and 4 bases from J, with 15 bases between. This CDR3 region has 16 residues. The CDR3, as DNA: TGTGCCAGCAGTTACGACGGAAGGTCTGCTTACAATGAGCAGTTCTTC. Amino acid sequence: CASSYDGRSAYNEQFF.

This chain connects TRBV10-3 to TRBJ2-7; either TRBD1 or TRBD2 may supply D (5 bases each). Germline assignment: CDR1 ENHRY and CDR2 SYGVKD. The V gene lost 9 bases and the J gene lost 0 bases, with 12 bases spanning the gap. CDR3 length: 13 residues. For the CDR3, the DNA is TGTGCCATTGGGACGGATAGCTCCTACGAGCAGTACTTC. Translated, it gives CAIGTDSSYEQYF.

This chain links TRBV30 with TRBJ1-1; TRBD1 matches 10 bases. V was pared by 2 bases and J by 1 base, with 1 base of the junction left unmatched. The germline gives CDR1 GTSNPN, CDR2 SVGIG (reference sequence). The CDR3 consists of 14 residues. CDR3 sequence reads: CAWSRQGANTEAFF. The CDR3, as DNA: TGTGCCTGGAGTCGACAGGGGGCGAACACTGAAGCTTTCTTT.

The gene calls are TRBV5-1 and TRBJ1-2, with D perhaps TRBD1 (6 bases). Germline V gene sequence: CDR1 SGHRS, CDR2 YFSETQ. The length of the CDR3 is 16 residues. The V end lost 0 bases, the J end lost 7 bases, and 19 bases lay between the germline ends. In DNA form, the CDR3 reads TGCGCCAGCAGCTTGGCCCGGGGGGCAGCCGGGGGTGGCTACACCTTC. This translates into CASSLARGAAGGGYTF.

This sequence joins TRBV7-9 and TRBJ1-2; possibly TRBD1 for D (5 bases). V was pared by 1 base and J by 6 bases, with 9 bases between. Per the germline V gene, CDR1 is SEHNR and CDR2 is FQNEAQ (reference sequence). The CDR3 length is 13 residues. CDR3 sequence (DNA): TGTGCCAGCAGCTTAGATCTCAGGGATGGCTACACCTTC. Protein product: CASSLDLRDGYTF.